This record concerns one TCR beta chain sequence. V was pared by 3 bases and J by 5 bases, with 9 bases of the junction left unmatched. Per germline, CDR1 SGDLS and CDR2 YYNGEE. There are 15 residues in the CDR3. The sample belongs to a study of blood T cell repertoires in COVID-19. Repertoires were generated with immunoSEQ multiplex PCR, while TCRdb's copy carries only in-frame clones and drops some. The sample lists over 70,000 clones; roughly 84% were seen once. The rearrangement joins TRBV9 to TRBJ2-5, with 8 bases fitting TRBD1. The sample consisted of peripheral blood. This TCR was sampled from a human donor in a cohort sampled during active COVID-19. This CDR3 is CASSAGQGAAETQYF. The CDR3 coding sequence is TGTGCCAGCAGCGCCGGGCAGGGGGCTGCGGAGACCCAGTACTTC.